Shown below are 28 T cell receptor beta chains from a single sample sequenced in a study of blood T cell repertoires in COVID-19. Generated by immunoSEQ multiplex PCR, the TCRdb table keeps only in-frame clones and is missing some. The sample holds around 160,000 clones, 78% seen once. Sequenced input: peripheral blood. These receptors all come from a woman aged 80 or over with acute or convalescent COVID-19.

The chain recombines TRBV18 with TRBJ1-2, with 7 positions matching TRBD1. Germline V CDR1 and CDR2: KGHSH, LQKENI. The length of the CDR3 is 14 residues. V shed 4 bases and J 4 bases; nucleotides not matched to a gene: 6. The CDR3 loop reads CASSLSGQTYGYTF. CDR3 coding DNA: TGTGCCAGCTCACTCTCGGGACAGACCTATGGCTACACCTTC.

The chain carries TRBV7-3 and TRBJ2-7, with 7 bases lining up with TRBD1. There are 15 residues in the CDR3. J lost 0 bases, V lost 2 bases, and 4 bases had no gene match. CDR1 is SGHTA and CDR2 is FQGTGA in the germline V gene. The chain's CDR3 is CASSLQPGGSYEQYF. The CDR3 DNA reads TGTGCCAGCAGCTTACAACCAGGGGGCTCCTACGAGCAGTACTTC.

This CDR3 is CASSKGLAGAGTTGELFF. Written as DNA, the CDR3 is TGTGCCAGCAGTAAGGGACTAGCGGGGGCAGGAACAACCGGGGAGCTGTTTTTT. J is TRBJ2-2 and V is TRBV2, with 14 nucleotides matching TRBD2. Germline V gives CDR1 SNHLY, CDR2 FYNNEI. The CDR3 loop spans 18 amino acids. V lost 5 bases to trimming and J lost 5 bases; unmatched junction nucleotides: 10.

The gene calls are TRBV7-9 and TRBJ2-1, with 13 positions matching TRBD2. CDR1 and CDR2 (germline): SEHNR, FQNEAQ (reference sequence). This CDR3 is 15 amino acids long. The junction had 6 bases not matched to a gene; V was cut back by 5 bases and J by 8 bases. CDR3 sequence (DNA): TGTGCCAGCAGCCCGGGACTAGCGGGACTCCATGAGCAGTTCTTC. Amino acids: CASSPGLAGLHEQFF. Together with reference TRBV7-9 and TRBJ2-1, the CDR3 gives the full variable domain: DTGVSQNPRHKITKRGQNVTFRCDPISEHNRLYWYRQTLGQGPEFLTYFQNEAQLEKSRLLSDRFSAERPKGSFSTLEIQRTEQGDSAMYLCASSPGLAGLHEQFFGPGTRLTVL.

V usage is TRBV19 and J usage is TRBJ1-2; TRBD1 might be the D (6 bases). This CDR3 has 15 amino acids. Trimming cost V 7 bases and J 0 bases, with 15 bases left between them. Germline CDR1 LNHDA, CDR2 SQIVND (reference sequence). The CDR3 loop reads CASIGGQSPNYGYTF. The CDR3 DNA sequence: TGTGCCAGTATCGGGGGGCAAAGCCCTAACTATGGCTACACCTTC.

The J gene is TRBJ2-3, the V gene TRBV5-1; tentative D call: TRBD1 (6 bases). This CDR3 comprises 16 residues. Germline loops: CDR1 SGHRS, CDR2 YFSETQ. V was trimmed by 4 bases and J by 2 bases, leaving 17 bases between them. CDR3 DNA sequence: TGCGCCAGCAGCCCCGGACAGATTGGGGCCACAGATACGCAGTATTTT. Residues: CASSPGQIGATDTQYF.

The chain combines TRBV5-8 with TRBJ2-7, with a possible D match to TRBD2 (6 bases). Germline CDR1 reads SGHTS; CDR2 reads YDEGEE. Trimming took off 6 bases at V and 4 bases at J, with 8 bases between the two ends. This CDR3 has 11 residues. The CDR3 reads CASTGGYEQYF. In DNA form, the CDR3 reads TGTGCCAGCACTGGGGGGTACGAGCAGTACTTC.

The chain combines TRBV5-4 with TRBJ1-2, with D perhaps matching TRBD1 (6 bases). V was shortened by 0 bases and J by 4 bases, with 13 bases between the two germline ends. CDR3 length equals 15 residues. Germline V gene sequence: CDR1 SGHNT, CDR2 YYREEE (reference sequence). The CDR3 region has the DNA TGTGCCAGCAGCTTGGAGGTGGGGACAAGCTATGGCTACACCTTC. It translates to CASSLEVGTSYGYTF.

The CDR3 protein is CASSEGLRIPTGLQETQYF. The CDR3 DNA is TGCGCCAGCAGTGAGGGCCTCAGAATTCCGACAGGCCTCCAAGAGACCCAGTACTTC. The chain uses TRBV10-2 and TRBJ2-5, with TRBD1 as a possible D gene (6 bases). The CDR3 covers 19 residues. Germline V gives CDR1 WSHSY, CDR2 SAAADI. V lost 2 bases and J 1 base, leaving 23 bases between the germline ends.

The CDR3 protein is CASSRTWDYTGNEQFF. The CDR3 DNA sequence: TGTGCCAGCAGCCGGACCTGGGACTATACGGGGAATGAGCAGTTCTTC. V is TRBV5-5 and J is TRBJ2-1; 7 nucleotides line up with TRBD2. The germline CDR1 and CDR2 sequences are SGHKS and YYEKEE (reference sequence). This CDR3 spans 16 amino acids. V lost 4 bases to trimming and J lost 7 bases; unmatched junction nucleotides: 14. The entire variable domain, with the rest obtained from reference TRBV5-5 and TRBJ2-1, is as follows: DAGVTQSPTHLIKTRGQQVTLRCSPISGHKSVSWYQQVLGQGPQFIFQYYEKEERGRGNFPDRFSARQFPNYSSELNVNALLLGDSALYLCASSRTWDYTGNEQFFGPGTRLTVL.

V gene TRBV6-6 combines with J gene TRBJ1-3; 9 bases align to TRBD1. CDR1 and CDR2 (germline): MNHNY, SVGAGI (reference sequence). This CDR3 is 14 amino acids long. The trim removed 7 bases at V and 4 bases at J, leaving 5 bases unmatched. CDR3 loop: CASTRGTGGNTIYF. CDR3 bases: TGTGCCAGCACTCGCGGGACAGGGGGAAACACCATATATTTT.

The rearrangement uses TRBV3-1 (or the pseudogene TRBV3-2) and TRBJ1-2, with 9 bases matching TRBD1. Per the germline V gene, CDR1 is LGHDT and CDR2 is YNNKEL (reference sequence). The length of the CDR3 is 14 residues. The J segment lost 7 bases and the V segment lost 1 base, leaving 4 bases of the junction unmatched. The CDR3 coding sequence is TGTGCCAGCAGCCAAGCTCCACAGGGGGCTGGCTACACCTTC. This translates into CASSQAPQGAGYTF.

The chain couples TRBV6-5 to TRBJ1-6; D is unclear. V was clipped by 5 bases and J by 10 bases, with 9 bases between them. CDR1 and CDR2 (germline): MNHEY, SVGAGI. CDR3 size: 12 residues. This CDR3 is CASSRPGSPLHF. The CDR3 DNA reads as TGTGCCAGCAGTCGACCGGGATCACCCCTCCACTTT.

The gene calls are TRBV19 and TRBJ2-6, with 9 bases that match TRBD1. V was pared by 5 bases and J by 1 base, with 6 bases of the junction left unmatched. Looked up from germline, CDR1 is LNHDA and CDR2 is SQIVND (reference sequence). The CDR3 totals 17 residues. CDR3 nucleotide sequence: TGTGCCAGTAGTTCGGGGACAGGGCCTTCTGGGGCCAACGTCCTGACTTTC. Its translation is CASSSGTGPSGANVLTF.

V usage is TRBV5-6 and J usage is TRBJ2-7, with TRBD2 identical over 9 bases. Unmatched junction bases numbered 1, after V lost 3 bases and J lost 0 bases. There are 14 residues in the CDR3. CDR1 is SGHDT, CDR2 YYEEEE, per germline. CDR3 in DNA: TGTGCCAGCAGCTCGACTAGCGGCTCCTACGAGCAGTACTTC. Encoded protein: CASSSTSGSYEQYF.

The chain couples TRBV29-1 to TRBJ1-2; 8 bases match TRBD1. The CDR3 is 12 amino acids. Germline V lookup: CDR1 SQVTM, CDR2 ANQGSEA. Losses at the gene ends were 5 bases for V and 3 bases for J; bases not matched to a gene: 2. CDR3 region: CSVMTGDYGYTF. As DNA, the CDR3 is TGCAGCGTTATGACAGGGGACTATGGCTACACCTTC.

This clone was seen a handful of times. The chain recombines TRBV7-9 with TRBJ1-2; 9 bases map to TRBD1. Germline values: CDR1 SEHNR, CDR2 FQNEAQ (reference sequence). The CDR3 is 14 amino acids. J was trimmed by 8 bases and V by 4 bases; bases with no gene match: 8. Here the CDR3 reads CASSSVQGAWGYTF. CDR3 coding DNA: TGTGCCAGCAGCTCGGTACAGGGGGCCTGGGGCTACACCTTC.

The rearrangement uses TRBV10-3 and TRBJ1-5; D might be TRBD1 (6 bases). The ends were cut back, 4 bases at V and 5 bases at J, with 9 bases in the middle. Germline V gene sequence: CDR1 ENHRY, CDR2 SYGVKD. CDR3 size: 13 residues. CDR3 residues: CAISGPGDQPQHF. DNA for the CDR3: TGTGCCATCAGTGGGCCAGGGGATCAGCCCCAGCATTTT.

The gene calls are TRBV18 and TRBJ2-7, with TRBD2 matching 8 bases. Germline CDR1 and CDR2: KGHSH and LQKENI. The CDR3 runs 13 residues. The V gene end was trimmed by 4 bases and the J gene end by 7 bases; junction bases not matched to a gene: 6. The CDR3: CASSRREEEEQYF. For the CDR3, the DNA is TGTGCCAGCTCACGGCGGGAGGAGGAGGAGCAGTACTTC.

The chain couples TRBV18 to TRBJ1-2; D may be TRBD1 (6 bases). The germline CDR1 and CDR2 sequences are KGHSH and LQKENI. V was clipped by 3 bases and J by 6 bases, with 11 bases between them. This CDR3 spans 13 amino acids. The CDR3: CASSPRGYHGYTF. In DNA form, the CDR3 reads TGTGCCAGCTCACCGAGGGGGTATCATGGCTACACCTTC.

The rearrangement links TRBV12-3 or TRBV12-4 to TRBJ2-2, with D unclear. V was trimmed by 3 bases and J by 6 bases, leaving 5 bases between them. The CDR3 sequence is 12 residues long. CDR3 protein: CASSFGSGELFF. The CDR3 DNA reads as TGTGCCAGCAGTTTCGGGTCCGGGGAGCTGTTTTTT.

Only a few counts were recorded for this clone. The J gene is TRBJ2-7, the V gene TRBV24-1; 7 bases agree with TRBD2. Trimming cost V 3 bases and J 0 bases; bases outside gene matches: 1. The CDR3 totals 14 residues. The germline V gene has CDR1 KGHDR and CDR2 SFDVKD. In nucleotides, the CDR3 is TGTGCCACCAGTGATGCGGGAGTCTCCTACGAGCAGTACTTC. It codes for CATSDAGVSYEQYF.

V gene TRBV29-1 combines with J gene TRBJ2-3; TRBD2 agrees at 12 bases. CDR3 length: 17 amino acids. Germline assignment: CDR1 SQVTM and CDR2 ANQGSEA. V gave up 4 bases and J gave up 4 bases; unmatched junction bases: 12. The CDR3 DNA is TGCAGCGTTGTTCGGCTAGCGGGGGGGGTTGCATCAGATACGCAGTATTTT. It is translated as CSVVRLAGGVASDTQYF.

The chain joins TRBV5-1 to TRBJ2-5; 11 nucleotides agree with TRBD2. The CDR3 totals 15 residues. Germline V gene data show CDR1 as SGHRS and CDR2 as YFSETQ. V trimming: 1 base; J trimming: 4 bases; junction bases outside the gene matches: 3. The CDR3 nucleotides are TGCGCCAGCAGCTTGAATAGCGGGGGGGCAGAGACCCAGTACTTC. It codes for CASSLNSGGAETQYF.

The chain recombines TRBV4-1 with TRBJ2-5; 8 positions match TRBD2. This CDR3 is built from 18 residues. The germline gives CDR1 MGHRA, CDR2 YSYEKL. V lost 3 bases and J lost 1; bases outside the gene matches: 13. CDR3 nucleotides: TGCGCCAGCAGCCAGGGTCTCGCTCGGGGGGGACCCCAAGAGACCCAGTACTTC. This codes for CASSQGLARGGPQETQYF.

The DNA of the CDR3 is TGTGCCACCAGCAGAGGGACTAGCGGGAACGTAGATACGCAGTATTTT. Its translation: CATSRGTSGNVDTQYF. The chain couples TRBV15 to TRBJ2-3; TRBD2 matches 12 bases. CDR1 and CDR2 from the germline V gene are LNHNV and YYDKDF (reference sequence). This CDR3 contains 16 residues. The V segment lost 1 base and the J segment 5 bases; nucleotides outside the gene matches: 4.

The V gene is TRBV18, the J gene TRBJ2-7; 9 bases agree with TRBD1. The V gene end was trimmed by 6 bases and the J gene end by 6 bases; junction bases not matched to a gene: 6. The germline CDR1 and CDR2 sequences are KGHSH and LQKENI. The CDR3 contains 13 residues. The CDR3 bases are TGTGCCAGCTCGTCGACAGGGGGGGCCGAGCAGTACTTC. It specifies CASSSTGGAEQYF.

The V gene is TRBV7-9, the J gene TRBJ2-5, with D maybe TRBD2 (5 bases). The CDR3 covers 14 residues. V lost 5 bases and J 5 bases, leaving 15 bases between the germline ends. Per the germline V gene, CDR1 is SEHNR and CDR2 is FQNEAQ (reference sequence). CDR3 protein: CASSPGKLVETQYF. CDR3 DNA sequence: TGTGCCAGCAGCCCCGGGAAGCTTGTCGAGACCCAGTACTTC.